Below, 10 T cell receptor beta chains from the same sample are listed, as sequenced in a study of beta chain features in type 1 diabetes (dated by TCRdb to 2016 to 2018). Libraries were made using the immunoSEQ multiplex PCR assay. All of the isolated RNA was reverse transcribed with the High Capacity cDNA Reverse Transcription Kit, so expressed TCRB transcripts were sequenced. In TCRdb, the immuneACCESS table is reduced to in-frame sequences with V and J assigned. These tables do not hold every clone; where another copy was compared, an unresolved V gene accounts for under half, and the others remain unexplained. A total of around 500,000 clones appear in this sample, around 28% of them only once. The ten top clones hold 0.05% to 0.065% of the sample. What was sequenced was naive CD4+ T cells from blood. The cell subset or site label of this sample denotes: true naive CD4+ T cells. The source of these receptors is a man in his late teens or twenties in good health.

This clone has just a few counts. CDR3 sequence: CASSPMMSNSGTRETQYF. The CDR3 DNA reads as TGTGCCAGCTCACCAATGATGTCTAACTCCGGGACTCGGGAGACCCAGTACTTC. The chain combines TRBV18 with TRBJ2-5; D possibly corresponds to TRBD2 (6 bases). Germline loops: CDR1 KGHSH, CDR2 LQKENI. V was clipped by 2 bases and J by 5 bases, with 24 bases between them. The CDR3 has 18 amino acids.

This clone was recorded a few times. Here the CDR3 reads CASSQDRASYEQYF. In nucleotides, the CDR3 is TGTGCCAGCAGCCAAGATCGGGCCAGCTACGAGCAGTACTTC. The chain has TRBV14 and TRBJ2-7; no clear D gene. This CDR3 is 14 amino acids long. CDR1 and CDR2 from the germline V gene are SGHDN and FVKESK. V was shortened by 0 bases and J by 3 bases, with 9 bases between the two germline ends. The full variable domain, completed using reference TRBV14 and TRBJ2-7, is EAGVTQFPSHSVIEKGQTVTLRCDPISGHDNLYWYRRVMGKEIKFLLHFVKESKQDESGMPNNRFLAERTGGTYSTLKVQPAELEDSGVYFCASSQDRASYEQYFGPGTRLTVT.

This clone was observed a few times. The identical CDR3 is also encoded by other nucleotide sequences in the sample. The rearrangement uses TRBV5-1 and TRBJ1-2; D possibly corresponds to TRBD1 (5 bases). This CDR3 spans 13 amino acids. The V end lost 0 bases, the J end lost 2 bases, and 5 bases lay between the germline ends. CDR1 is SGHRS and CDR2 is YFSETQ in the germline V gene. The CDR3 coding sequence is TGCGCCAGCAGCTTGGACAGGAACTATGGCTACACCTTC. It is translated as CASSLDRNYGYTF.

The sample holds a few counts of this clone. Other DNA sequences within the sample encode an identical CDR3. The chain has TRBV5-1 and TRBJ2-7, with 10 bases matching TRBD1. Germline V gene lookup returns CDR1 SGHRS and CDR2 YFSETQ. This CDR3 comprises 14 residues. J gave up 2 bases and V 3 bases, and 2 bases lay outside the gene matches. The DNA for the CDR3 is TGCGCCAGCAGCTCGGGACAGGGGACCTACGAGCAGTACTTC. Translating gives CASSSGQGTYEQYF.

Only a few counts were recorded for this clone. The chain links TRBV29-1 to TRBJ1-2, with TRBD1 matching over 7 bases. CDR1 is SQVTM, CDR2 ANQGSEA, per germline. Unmatched junction bases numbered 3, after V lost 4 bases and J lost 4 bases. The CDR3 is 12 residues long. CDR3 nucleotides: TGCAGCGTTGGTCGACAGGGCTATGGCTACACCTTC. This sequence encodes CSVGRQGYGYTF. Filled out from reference TRBV29-1 and TRBJ1-2, the complete variable domain reads SAVISQKPSRDICQRGTSLTIQCQVDSQVTMMFWYRQQPGQSLTLIATANQGSEATYESGFVIDKFPISRPNLTFSTLTVSNMSPEDSSIYLCSVGRQGYGYTFGSGTRLTVV.

CDR3 loop: CASSQDYGGYGYTF. The CDR3 DNA reads TGTGCCAGCAGCCAAGATTATGGCGGATATGGCTACACCTTC. The V gene is TRBV4-2, the J gene TRBJ1-2; D is uncertain. V was shortened by 0 bases and J by 5 bases, with 10 bases between the two germline ends. The CDR3 covers 14 residues. The germline gives CDR1 LGHNA, CDR2 YNFKEQ.

This clone appeared a few times. This CDR3 reads CASSQVRSYGQETQYF. The CDR3 bases are TGTGCCAGCAGCCAAGTGCGGTCGTACGGGCAAGAGACCCAGTACTTC. This chain connects TRBV4-2 to TRBJ2-5; D is ambiguous. Germline CDR1 reads LGHNA; CDR2 reads YNFKEQ. The CDR3 contains 16 residues. V gave up 1 base and J gave up 2 bases, with 14 bases separating them.

The J gene is TRBJ2-7, the V gene TRBV7-3; D is uncertain. From germline, CDR1 is SGHTA and CDR2 FQGTGA. The V and J ends lost 5 bases and 5 bases respectively, with 13 bases between them. CDR3 length: 13 residues. This chain's CDR3 is CASSVDPGNEQYF. The CDR3 nucleotides read TGTGCCAGCAGCGTTGATCCGGGCAACGAGCAGTACTTC.

CDR3 amino acids: CASSLVQYTEAFF. CDR3 DNA: TGTGCCAGCAGTTTAGTCCAGTACACTGAAGCTTTCTTT. V is TRBV28 and J is TRBJ1-1; D is unresolved. Germline assignment: CDR1 MDHEN and CDR2 SYDVKM. This CDR3 region has 13 residues. Trimming stripped 2 bases from V and 3 bases from J, with 7 bases between.

J is TRBJ1-5 and V is TRBV7-2; 8 nucleotides match TRBD1. CDR1 and CDR2 from the germline V gene are SGHTA and FQGNSA. Losses at the gene ends were 3 bases for V and 1 base for J; bases not matched to a gene: 5. The length of the CDR3 is 16 residues. The CDR3 is CASSFPGGLSNQPQHF. For the CDR3, the DNA is TGTGCCAGCAGCTTTCCAGGGGGCTTGAGCAATCAGCCCCAGCATTTT.